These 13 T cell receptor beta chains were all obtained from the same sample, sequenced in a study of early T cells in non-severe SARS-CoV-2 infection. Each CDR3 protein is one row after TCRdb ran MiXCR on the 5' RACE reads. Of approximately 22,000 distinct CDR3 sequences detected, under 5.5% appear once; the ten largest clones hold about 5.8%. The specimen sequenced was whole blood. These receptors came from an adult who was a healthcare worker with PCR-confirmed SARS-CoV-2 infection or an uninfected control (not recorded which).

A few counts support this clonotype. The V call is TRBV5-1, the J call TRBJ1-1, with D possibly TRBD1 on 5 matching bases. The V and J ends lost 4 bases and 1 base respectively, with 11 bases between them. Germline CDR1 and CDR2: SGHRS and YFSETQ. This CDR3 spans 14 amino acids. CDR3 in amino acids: CASSAQQGNTEAFF. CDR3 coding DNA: TGCGCCAGCAGCGCGCAGCAGGGGAACACTGAAGCTTTCTTT.

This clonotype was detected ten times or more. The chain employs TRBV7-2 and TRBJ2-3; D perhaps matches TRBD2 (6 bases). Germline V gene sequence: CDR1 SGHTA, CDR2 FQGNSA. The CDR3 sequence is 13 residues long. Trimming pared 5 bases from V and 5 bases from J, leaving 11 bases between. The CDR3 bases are TGTGCCAGCAGCCGGGAGTTGAGAGATACGCAGTATTTT. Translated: CASSRELRDTQYF.

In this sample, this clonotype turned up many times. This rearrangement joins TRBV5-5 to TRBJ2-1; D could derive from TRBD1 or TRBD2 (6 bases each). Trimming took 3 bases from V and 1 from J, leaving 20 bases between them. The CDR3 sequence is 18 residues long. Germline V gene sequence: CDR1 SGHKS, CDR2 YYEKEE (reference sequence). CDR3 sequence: CASSSKGGIGGSYNEQFF. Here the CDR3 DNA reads TGTGCCAGCAGCTCGAAAGGGGGGATAGGCGGTTCCTACAATGAGCAGTTCTTC. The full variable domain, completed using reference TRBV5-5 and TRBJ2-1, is DAGVTQSPTHLIKTRGQQVTLRCSPISGHKSVSWYQQVLGQGPQFIFQYYEKEERGRGNFPDRFSARQFPNYSSELNVNALLLGDSALYLCASSSKGGIGGSYNEQFFGPGTRLTVL.

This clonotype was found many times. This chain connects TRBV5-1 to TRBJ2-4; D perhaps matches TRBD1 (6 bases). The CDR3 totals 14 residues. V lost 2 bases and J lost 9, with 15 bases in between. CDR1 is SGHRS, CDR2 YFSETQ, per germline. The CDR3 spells CASSFVQEGGIQYF. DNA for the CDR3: TGCGCCAGCAGCTTTGTACAGGAAGGGGGCATTCAGTACTTC.

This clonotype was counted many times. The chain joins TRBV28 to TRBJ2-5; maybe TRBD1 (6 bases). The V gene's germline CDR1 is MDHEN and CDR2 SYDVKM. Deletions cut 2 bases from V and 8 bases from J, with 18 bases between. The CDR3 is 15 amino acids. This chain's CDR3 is CASSLETGSDDTQYF. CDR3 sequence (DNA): TGTGCCAGCAGTTTAGAGACAGGCAGCGATGATACCCAGTACTTC.

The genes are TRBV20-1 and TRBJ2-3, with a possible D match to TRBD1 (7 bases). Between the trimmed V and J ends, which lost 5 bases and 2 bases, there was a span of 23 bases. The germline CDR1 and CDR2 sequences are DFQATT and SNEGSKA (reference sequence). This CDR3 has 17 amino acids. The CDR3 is CSAFPGGPRGNTDTQYF. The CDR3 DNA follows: TGCAGTGCTTTCCCAGGGGGGCCTCGGGGGAACACAGATACGCAGTATTTT.

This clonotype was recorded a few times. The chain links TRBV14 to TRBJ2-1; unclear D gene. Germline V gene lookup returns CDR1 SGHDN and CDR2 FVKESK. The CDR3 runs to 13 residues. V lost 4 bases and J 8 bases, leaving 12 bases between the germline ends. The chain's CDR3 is CASSRFGPDEQFF. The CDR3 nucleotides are TGTGCCAGCAGCCGATTTGGGCCCGATGAGCAGTTCTTC.

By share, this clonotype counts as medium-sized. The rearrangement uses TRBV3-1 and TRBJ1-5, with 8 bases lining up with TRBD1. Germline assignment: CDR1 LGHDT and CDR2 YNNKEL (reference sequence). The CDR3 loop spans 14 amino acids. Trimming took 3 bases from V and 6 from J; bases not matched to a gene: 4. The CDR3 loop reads CASSHGQGIQPQHF. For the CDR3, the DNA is TGTGCCAGCAGCCACGGACAGGGCATTCAGCCCCAGCATTTT.

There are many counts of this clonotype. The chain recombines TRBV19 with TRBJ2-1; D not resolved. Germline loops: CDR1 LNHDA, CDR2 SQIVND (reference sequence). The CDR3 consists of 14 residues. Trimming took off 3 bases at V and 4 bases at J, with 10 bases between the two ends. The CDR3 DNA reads TGTGCCAGTAGTATGGCTACTATGTACAATGAGCAGTTCTTC. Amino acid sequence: CASSMATMYNEQFF.

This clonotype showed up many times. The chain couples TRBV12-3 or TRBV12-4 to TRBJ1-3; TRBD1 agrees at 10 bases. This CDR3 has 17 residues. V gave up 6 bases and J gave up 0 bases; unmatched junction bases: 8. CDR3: CASRDRGRSGSGNTIYF. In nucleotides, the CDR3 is TGTGCCAGCAGAGACAGGGGGCGTTCGGGCTCTGGAAACACCATATATTTT.

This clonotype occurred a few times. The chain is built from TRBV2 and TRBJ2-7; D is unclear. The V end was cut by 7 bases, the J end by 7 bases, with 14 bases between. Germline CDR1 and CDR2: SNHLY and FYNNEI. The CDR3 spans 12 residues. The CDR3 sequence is CASIPEAREQYF. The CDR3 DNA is TGTGCCAGCATACCCGAGGCCCGGGAGCAGTACTTC.

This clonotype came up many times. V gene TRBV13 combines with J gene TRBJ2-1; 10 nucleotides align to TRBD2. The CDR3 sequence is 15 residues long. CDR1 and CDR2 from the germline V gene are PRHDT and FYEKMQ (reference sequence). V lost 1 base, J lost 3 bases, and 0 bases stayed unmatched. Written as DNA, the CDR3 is TGTGCCAGCAGCTTAGCTAGCGGGGGCTACAATGAGCAGTTCTTC. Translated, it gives CASSLASGGYNEQFF.

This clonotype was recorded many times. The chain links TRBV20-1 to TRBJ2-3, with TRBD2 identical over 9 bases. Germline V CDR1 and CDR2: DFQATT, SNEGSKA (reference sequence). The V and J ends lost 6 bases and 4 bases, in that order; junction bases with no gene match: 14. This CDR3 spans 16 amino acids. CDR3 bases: TGCAGTGCATATAGCGGGAGAGTTCAATTTGCAGATACGCAGTATTTT. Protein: CSAYSGRVQFADTQYF.